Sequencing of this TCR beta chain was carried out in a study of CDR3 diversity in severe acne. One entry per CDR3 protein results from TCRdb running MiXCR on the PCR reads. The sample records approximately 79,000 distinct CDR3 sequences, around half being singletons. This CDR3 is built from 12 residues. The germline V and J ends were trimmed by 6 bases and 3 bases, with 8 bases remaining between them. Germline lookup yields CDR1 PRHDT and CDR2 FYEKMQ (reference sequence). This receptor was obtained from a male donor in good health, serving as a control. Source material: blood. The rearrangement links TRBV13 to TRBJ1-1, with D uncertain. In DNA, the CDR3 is TGTGCCAGCAGGGACCAGTACACTGAAGCTTTCTTT. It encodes CASRDQYTEAFF.